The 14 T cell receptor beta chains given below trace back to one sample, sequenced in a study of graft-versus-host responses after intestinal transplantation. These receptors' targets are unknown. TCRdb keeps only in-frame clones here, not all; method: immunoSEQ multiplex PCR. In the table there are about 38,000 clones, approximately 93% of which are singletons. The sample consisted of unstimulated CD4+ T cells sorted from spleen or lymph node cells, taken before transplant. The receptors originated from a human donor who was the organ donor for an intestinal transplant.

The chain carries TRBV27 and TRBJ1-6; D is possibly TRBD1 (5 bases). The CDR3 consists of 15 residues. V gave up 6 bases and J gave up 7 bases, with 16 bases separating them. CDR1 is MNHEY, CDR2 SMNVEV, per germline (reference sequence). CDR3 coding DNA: TGTGCCAGCAGCTTCGAGCGGGACCCCAATTCACCCCTCCACTTT. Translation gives CASSFERDPNSPLHF.

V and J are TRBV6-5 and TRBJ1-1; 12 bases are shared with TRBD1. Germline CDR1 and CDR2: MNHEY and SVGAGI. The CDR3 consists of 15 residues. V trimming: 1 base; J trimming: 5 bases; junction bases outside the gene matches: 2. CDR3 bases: TGTGCCAGCAGTTACTTGGGACAGGGGGCAACTGAAGCTTTCTTT. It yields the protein CASSYLGQGATEAFF.

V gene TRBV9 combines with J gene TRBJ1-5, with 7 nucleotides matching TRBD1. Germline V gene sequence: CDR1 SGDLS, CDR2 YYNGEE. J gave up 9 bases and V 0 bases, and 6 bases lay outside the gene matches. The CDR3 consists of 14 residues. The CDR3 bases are TGTGCCAGCAGCGTAGACAGGGGAAGTGGGCCCCAGCATTTT. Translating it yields CASSVDRGSGPQHF. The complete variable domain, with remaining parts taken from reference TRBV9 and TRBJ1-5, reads DSGVTQTPKHLITATGQRVTLRCSPRSGDLSVYWYQQSLDQGLQFLIQYYNGEERAKGNILERFSAQQFPDLHSELNLSSLELGDSALYFCASSVDRGSGPQHFGDGTRLSIL.

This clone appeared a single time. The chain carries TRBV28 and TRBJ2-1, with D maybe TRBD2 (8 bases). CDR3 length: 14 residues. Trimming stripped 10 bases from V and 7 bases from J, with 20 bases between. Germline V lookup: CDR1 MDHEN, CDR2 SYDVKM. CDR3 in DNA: TGTGCCACCGGGCGGGGGGTCAGGGGGAATGAGCAGTTCTTC. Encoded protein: CATGRGVRGNEQFF.

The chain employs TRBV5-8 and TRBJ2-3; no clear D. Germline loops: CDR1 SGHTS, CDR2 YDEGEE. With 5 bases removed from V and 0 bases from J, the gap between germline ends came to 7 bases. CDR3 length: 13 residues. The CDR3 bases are TGTGCCAGCAGGCTGAGTAGCACAGATACGCAGTATTTT. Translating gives CASRLSSTDTQYF.

The CDR3, as DNA: TGCAGCGTTGGGTTTGACAGGGAGAGCACCTTC. Protein sequence: CSVGFDRESTF. The genes are TRBV29-1 and TRBJ1-2; 7 nucleotides match TRBD1. The germline V gene has CDR1 SQVTM and CDR2 ANQGSEA. Losses at the gene ends were 4 bases for V and 13 bases for J; bases not matched to a gene: 9. The CDR3 totals 11 residues.

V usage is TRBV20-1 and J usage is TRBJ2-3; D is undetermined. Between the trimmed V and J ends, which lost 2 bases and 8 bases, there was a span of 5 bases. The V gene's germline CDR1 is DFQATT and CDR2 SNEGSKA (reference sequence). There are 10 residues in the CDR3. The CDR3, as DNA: TGCAGTGCTAGATATGGTACGCAGTATTTT. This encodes CSARYGTQYF.

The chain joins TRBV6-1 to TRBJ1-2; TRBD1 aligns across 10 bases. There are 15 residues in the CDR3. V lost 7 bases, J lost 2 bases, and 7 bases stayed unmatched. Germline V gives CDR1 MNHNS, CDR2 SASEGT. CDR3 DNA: TGTGCCAGCACCGGACAGGGGGGGATGAACTATGGCTACACCTTC. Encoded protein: CASTGQGGMNYGYTF.

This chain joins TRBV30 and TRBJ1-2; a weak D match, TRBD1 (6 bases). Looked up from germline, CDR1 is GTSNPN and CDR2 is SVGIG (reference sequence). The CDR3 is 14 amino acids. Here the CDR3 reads CANRDTRVIGGYTF. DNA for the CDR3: TGTGCGAATCGGGACACCCGGGTTATAGGGGGCTACACCTTC.

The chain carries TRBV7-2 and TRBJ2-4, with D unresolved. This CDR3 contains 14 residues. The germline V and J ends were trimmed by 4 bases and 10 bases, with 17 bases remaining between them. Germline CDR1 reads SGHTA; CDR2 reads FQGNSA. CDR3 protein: CASSSGGIPFIQYF. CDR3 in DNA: TGTGCCAGCAGCTCCGGTGGGATCCCCTTTATTCAGTACTTC.

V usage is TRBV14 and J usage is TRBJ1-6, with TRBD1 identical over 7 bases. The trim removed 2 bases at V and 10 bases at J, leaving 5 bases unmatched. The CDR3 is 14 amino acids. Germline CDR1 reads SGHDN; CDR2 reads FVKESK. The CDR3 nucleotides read TGTGCCAGCAGCCAACGGACAGGTTCATCACCCCTCCACTTT. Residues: CASSQRTGSSPLHF.

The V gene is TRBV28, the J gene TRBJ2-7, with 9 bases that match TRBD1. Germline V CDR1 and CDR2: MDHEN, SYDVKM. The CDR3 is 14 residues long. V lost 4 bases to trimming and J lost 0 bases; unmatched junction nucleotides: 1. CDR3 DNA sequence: TGTGCCAGCAGTTCGACAGGGGGCTCCTACGAGCAGTACTTC. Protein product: CASSSTGGSYEQYF.

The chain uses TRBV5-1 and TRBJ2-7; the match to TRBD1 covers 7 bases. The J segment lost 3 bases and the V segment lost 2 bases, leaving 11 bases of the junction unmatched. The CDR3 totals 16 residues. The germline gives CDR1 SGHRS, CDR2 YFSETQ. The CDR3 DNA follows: TGCGCCAGCAGCTTACGACAGGGTATGGGGGTCTACGAGCAGTACTTC. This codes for CASSLRQGMGVYEQYF.

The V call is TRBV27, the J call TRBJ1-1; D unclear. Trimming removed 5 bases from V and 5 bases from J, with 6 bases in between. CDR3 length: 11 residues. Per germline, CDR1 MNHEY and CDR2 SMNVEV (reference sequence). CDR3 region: CASSSWTEAFF. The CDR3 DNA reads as TGTGCCAGCAGTAGTTGGACTGAAGCTTTCTTT.